This TCR beta chain emerged from a study of T cell changes during pregnancy in multiple sclerosis. Germline assignment: CDR1 MDHEN and CDR2 SYDVKM. The CDR3 sequence is 12 residues long. The V end was cut by 5 bases, the J end by 8 bases, with 10 bases between. Generated by immunoSEQ multiplex PCR, the TCRdb table keeps only in-frame clones and is missing some. The sample has approximately 61,000 clones; approximately 85% are singletons. The sequence came from a female donor with multiple sclerosis, enrolled in a pregnancy study. The chain carries TRBV28 and TRBJ2-1; D not certain. The sequenced sample was peripheral blood, obtained in the first trimester of pregnancy. CDR3 sequence: CASSASLDEQFF. As DNA, the CDR3 is TGTGCCAGCAGTGCTAGTCTCGATGAGCAGTTCTTC.